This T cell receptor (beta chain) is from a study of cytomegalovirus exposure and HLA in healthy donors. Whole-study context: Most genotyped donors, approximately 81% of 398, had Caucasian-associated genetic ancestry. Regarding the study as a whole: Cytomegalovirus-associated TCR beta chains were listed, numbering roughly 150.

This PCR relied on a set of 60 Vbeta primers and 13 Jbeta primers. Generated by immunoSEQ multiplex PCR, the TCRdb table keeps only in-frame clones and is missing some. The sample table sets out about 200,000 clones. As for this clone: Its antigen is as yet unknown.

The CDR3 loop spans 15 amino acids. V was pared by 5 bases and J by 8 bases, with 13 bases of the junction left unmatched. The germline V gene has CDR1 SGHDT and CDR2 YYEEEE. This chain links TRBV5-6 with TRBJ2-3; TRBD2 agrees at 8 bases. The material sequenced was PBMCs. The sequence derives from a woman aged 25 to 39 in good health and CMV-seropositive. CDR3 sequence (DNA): TGTGCCAGCAGTTCAAAGCGGGGGCCCCCAGGTACGCAGTATTTT. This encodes CASSSKRGPPGTQYF. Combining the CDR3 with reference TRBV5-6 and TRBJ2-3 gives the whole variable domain DAGVTQSPTHLIKTRGQQVTLRCSPKSGHDTVSWYQQALGQGPQFIFQYYEEEERQRGNFPDRFSGHQFPNYSSELNVNALLLGDSALYLCASSSKRGPPGTQYFGPGTRLTVL.